Shown below are 19 T cell receptor beta chains from a single sample sequenced in a study of OX40 agonist ivuxolimab in advanced cancers. The method was immunoSEQ multiplex PCR; TCRdb's version includes in-frame clones alone and lacks a portion of them. Among 75,000 to 100,000 clones, 65% to 90% were seen once, and the ten largest hold 1.9%. The material was CD4+ or CD8+ T cells sorted from blood, obtained in a trial of the OX40 agonist ivuxolimab. The receptors derive from an adult with an advanced solid tumor such as melanoma, head and neck, liver or kidney cancer.

J is TRBJ2-1 and V is TRBV5-1; D assignment may be TRBD1 or TRBD2 (5 bases each). CDR1 is SGHRS and CDR2 is YFSETQ in the germline V gene. With 0 bases removed from V and 5 bases from J, the gap between germline ends came to 15 bases. The CDR3 covers 16 residues. The CDR3 here is CASSLEIGMGDNEQFF. Written as DNA, the CDR3 is TGCGCCAGCAGCTTGGAGATCGGGATGGGGGACAATGAGCAGTTCTTC.

V usage is TRBV7-9 and J usage is TRBJ2-1; 12 positions match TRBD2. CDR1 and CDR2 (germline): SEHNR, FQNEAQ (reference sequence). J gave up 10 bases and V 7 bases, and 2 bases lay outside the gene matches. The length of the CDR3 is 12 residues. As DNA, the CDR3 is TGTGCCAGCACGGGACTAGCGGGCGAGCAGTTCTTC. Protein: CASTGLAGEQFF.

The table lists this clone with a count of one. The CDR3 region has the DNA TGTGCCAGCAGCCACGGTGATTCACCCCTCCACTTT. It encodes CASSHGDSPLHF. The V gene is TRBV7-3, the J gene TRBJ1-6; D gene uncertain. Trimming left V 5 bases short and J 8 bases short, with 7 bases between. CDR3 length equals 12 residues. Germline CDR1 is SGHTA and CDR2 is FQGTGA.

The V gene is TRBV7-9, the J gene TRBJ1-3; the D gene is possibly TRBD1 (6 bases). The germline CDR1 and CDR2 sequences are SEHNR and FQNEAQ (reference sequence). The CDR3 is 15 residues long. Trimming left V 1 base short and J 4 bases short, with 11 bases between. CDR3 protein: CASSLESGQGNTIYF. The CDR3, as DNA: TGTGCCAGCAGCTTAGAGTCCGGACAGGGAAACACCATATATTTT.

V usage is TRBV6-5 and J usage is TRBJ2-7; D not resolved. This CDR3 is built from 11 residues. V was pared by 2 bases and J by 2 bases, with 1 base between. The V gene's germline CDR1 is MNHEY and CDR2 SVGAGI. The CDR3 DNA is TGTGCCAGCAGTTACGCCTACGAGCAGTACTTC. It codes for CASSYAYEQYF.

The rearrangement uses TRBV29-1 and TRBJ1-1; tentatively, D is TRBD1 (5 bases). V was trimmed by 8 bases and J by 2 bases, leaving 18 bases between them. CDR1 SQVTM and CDR2 ANQGSEA come from the germline V gene. CDR3 size: 14 residues. The CDR3: CSHVGQWGNTEAFF. Here the CDR3 DNA reads TGCAGCCACGTTGGGCAGTGGGGCAACACTGAAGCTTTCTTT.

The chain joins TRBV6-1 to TRBJ1-5; 8 positions match TRBD1. CDR1 MNHNS and CDR2 SASEGT come from the germline V gene. This CDR3 region has 14 residues. V was clipped by 6 bases and J by 7 bases; unmatched bases: 8. The CDR3 protein is CASRSQGVRQPQHF. CDR3 bases: TGTGCCAGCAGGTCACAGGGGGTACGCCAGCCCCAGCATTTT.

The chain combines TRBV7-6 with TRBJ1-3, with D unclear. CDR1 SGHVS and CDR2 FNYEAQ come from the germline V gene. The CDR3 spans 15 residues. The ends were cut back, 3 bases at V and 0 bases at J, with 9 bases in the middle. The CDR3: CASSLDGNSGNTIYF. As DNA, the CDR3 is TGTGCCAGCAGCTTGGACGGAAACTCTGGAAACACCATATATTTT.

This chain connects TRBV19 to TRBJ2-5; D is uncertain. The germline V gene has CDR1 LNHDA and CDR2 SQIVND (reference sequence). The V gene lost 1 base and the J gene lost 0 bases, with 9 bases spanning the gap. The CDR3 covers 15 residues. CDR3 residues: CASSIGGWYQETQYF. CDR3 bases: TGTGCCAGTAGTATAGGGGGTTGGTACCAAGAGACCCAGTACTTC.

This chain connects TRBV18 to TRBJ1-2, with D maybe TRBD1 (6 bases). The germline gives CDR1 KGHSH, CDR2 LQKENI. This CDR3 region has 14 residues. The V gene lost 1 base and the J gene lost 4 bases, with 10 bases spanning the gap. This CDR3 is CASSPRGGSYGYTF. Here the CDR3 DNA reads TGTGCCAGCTCACCACGGGGGGGCAGCTATGGCTACACCTTC.

The CDR3 DNA follows: TGTGCCAGCAGTGGCCGGGTTTCGAACACTGAAGCTTTCTTT. It codes for CASSGRVSNTEAFF. This chain links TRBV6-5 with TRBJ1-1; D is uncertain. CDR3 size: 14 residues. Germline lookup yields CDR1 MNHEY and CDR2 SVGAGI. Trimming left V 5 bases short and J 1 base short, with 11 bases between.

The chain carries TRBV18 and TRBJ1-2; a possible D gene is TRBD1 (6 bases). The V end was cut by 5 bases, the J end by 0 bases, with 13 bases between. The CDR3 is 15 residues long. CDR1 is KGHSH, CDR2 LQKENI, per germline. The CDR3 spells CASSSQGNTNYGYTF. The CDR3 DNA sequence: TGTGCCAGCTCATCTCAGGGGAATACTAACTATGGCTACACCTTC. The full variable domain, its missing parts supplied by reference TRBV18 and TRBJ1-2, is NAGVMQNPRHLVRRRGQEARLRCSPMKGHSHVYWYRQLPEEGLKFMVYLQKENIIDESGMPKERFSAEFPKEGPSILRIQQVVRGDSAAYFCASSSQGNTNYGYTFGSGTRLTVV.

The gene calls are TRBV5-4 and TRBJ1-2, with 7 positions matching TRBD1. There are 15 residues in the CDR3. With V trimmed by 4 bases and J by 8 bases, 14 bases remained unmatched. The germline V gene has CDR1 SGHNT and CDR2 YYREEE (reference sequence). CDR3: CASSLRTGLWGGYTF. The CDR3 nucleotides read TGTGCCAGCAGCCTCCGGACAGGACTTTGGGGAGGCTACACCTTC.

This chain uses TRBV27 with TRBJ2-3; D is ambiguous. The CDR3 contains 17 residues. V was shortened by 2 bases and J by 0 bases, with 15 bases between the two germline ends. Germline V CDR1 and CDR2: MNHEY, SMNVEV (reference sequence). The CDR3 DNA follows: TGTGCCAGCAGTTTAAGGGCCTTGACGTTCAGCACAGATACGCAGTATTTT. Its protein product is CASSLRALTFSTDTQYF.

The J gene is TRBJ1-3, the V gene TRBV9, with 11 bases that match TRBD1. The junction had 2 bases not matched to a gene; V was cut back by 3 bases and J by 0 bases. CDR1 is SGDLS and CDR2 is YYNGEE in the germline V gene. The CDR3 runs to 16 residues. CDR3 nucleotides: TGTGCCAGCAGCGCGGGGACAGGGGGCTCTGGAAACACCATATATTTT. This translates into CASSAGTGGSGNTIYF.

The rearrangement joins TRBV7-9 to TRBJ1-5; 7 nucleotides line up with TRBD1. CDR1 and CDR2 from the germline V gene are SEHNR and FQNEAQ (reference sequence). V was clipped by 1 base and J by 3 bases; unmatched bases: 3. This CDR3 spans 15 amino acids. In nucleotides, the CDR3 is TGTGCCAGCAGCTTAGAGGGGGCACCCAATCAGCCCCAGCATTTT. It yields the protein CASSLEGAPNQPQHF.

The rearrangement uses TRBV6-4 and TRBJ1-2; D remains ambiguous. Trimming took off 5 bases at V and 8 bases at J, with 18 bases between the two ends. The CDR3 runs 14 residues. Germline values: CDR1 MRHNA, CDR2 SNTAGT. The CDR3 reads CASSPLYSYGGYTF. CDR3 nucleotide sequence: TGTGCCAGCAGTCCCCTCTACAGTTACGGAGGCTACACCTTC.

CDR3 nucleotides: TGTGCCAGCAGCGAGGGGCGCGGGGGGGACGAGCAGTACTTC. Protein product: CASSEGRGGDEQYF. The chain employs TRBV21-1 and TRBJ2-7; whether TRBD2, the table's D call, matches the DNA was not checked. TRBV21-1 is an annotated pseudogene. This CDR3 has 14 residues.

This clone was counted a few times. V gene TRBV11-3 combines with J gene TRBJ2-7; D is perhaps TRBD1 or TRBD2 (7 bases each). The CDR3 length is 16 residues. Germline CDR1 is SGHNT and CDR2 is YENEEA. The ends were cut back, 3 bases at V and 0 bases at J, with 15 bases in the middle. This chain's CDR3 is CASSLGGGQNSYEQYF. The CDR3 region has the DNA TGTGCCAGCAGCTTGGGGGGGGGACAGAACTCCTACGAGCAGTACTTC.